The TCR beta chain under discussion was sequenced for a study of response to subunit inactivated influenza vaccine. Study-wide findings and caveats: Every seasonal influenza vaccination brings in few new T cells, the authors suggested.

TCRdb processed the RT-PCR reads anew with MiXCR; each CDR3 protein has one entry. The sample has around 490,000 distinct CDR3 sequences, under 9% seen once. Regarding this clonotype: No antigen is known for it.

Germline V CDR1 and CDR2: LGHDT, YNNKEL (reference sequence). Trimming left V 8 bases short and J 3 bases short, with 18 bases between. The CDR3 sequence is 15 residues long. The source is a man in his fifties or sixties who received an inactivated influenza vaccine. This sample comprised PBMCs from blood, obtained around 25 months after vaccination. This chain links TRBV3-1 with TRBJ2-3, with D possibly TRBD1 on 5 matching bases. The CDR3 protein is CASRPGPIRTDTQYF. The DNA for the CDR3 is TGTGCCAGCCGACCAGGGCCGATCCGGACAGATACGCAGTATTTT.